This is a list of T cell receptor beta chains from one sample in a study of patients with pleural tuberculosis. TCRdb called the reads again in MiXCR, with one record for every CDR3 protein. In the table there are some 48,000 distinct CDR3 sequences, under 8.5% of which are singletons. These receptor sequences come from a human donor with pleural tuberculosis. The conserved cysteine and the conserved F or W are not part of the CDR3 here.

J	V	CDR3
TRBJ1-2	TRBV11-2	ASSLGTVPYGYT
TRBJ1-4	TRBV5-1	ASSPYGYPNEKLF
TRBJ2-7	TRBV20-1	RATDRRSYEQY
TRBJ2-1	TRBV20-1	SASGGVNEQF
TRBJ2-1	TRBV20-1	SAQPTSGRVYNEQF
TRBJ2-2	TRBV6-2/TRBV6-3	ASNWDFGTGELF
TRBJ1-3	TRBV4-3	ASSLRITGNTIY
TRBJ1-5	TRBV20-1	SARQGEGNQPQH
TRBJ2-2	TRBV3-1	ASSQGITGELF
TRBJ2-1	TRBV24-1	ATSDPGTDPNEQF
TRBJ2-1	TRBV27	ASSSGAYQNNEQF
TRBJ2-7	TRBV4-1	ASSPLGGGPHEQY
TRBJ1-1	TRBV19	ASSLGGRRVTEAF
TRBJ2-1	TRBV12-3/TRBV12-4	ASSLAASGSNEQF
TRBJ1-2	TRBV13	ASSPYRGKANYGYT
TRBJ1-1	TRBV11-1	ASSLDAKNTEAF
TRBJ1-1	TRBV29-1	SASITQGNTEAF
TRBJ2-2	TRBV20-1	SAGVPLDTGELF
TRBJ1-1	TRBV19	ASGKSDMNTEAF
TRBJ1-2	TRBV5-1	ASSLLPNYGYT
TRBJ2-5	TRBV2	ASSESFRGDETQY
TRBJ2-2	TRBV6-2/TRBV6-3	ACSYLFRTGELF
TRBJ1-3	TRBV12-3/TRBV12-4	ASRVGASPGSGNTIY
TRBJ2-2	TRBV19	ASSISAGAAGELF
TRBJ2-1	TRBV11-1	ASTLWEGRYNEQF
TRBJ1-4	TRBV11-2	ASSPFYETLEKLF
TRBJ1-1	TRBV14	ASSPLGSTEAF
TRBJ1-5	TRBV25-1	ASSEGHIGDQPQH
TRBJ1-2	TRBV10-3	AISEDVGVYGYT
TRBJ1-1	TRBV18	ASSPRKGANLNTEAF
TRBJ1-5	TRBV12-3/TRBV12-4	ASSRTTGARSNQPQH
TRBJ1-5	TRBV19	ASSIRRGTGNNQPQH
TRBJ2-2	TRBV19	ASSIPTSVTGELF
TRBJ2-7	TRBV20-1	SASDLGRTYEQY
TRBJ1-5	TRBV20-1	SASESGTLNQPQH
TRBJ2-1	TRBV12-5	ASGLGRGEQF
TRBJ1-1	TRBV27	ASSPQGATEAF
TRBJ1-1	TRBV6-1	ASSRDLSTEAF
TRBJ2-4	TRBV2	AQGDRGKDIQY
TRBJ2-5	TRBV29-1	SVGREVGGAKETQY
TRBJ1-5	TRBV19	ASSPRVLMRNQPQH
TRBJ1-1	TRBV2	ASSASRGAGFKGAF
TRBJ2-2	TRBV2	ASSEGANTGELF
TRBJ1-1	TRBV4-1	ASSQGIASAEAF
TRBJ1-5	TRBV19	ASSIASASYNQPQH
TRBJ1-2	TRBV6-1	ASSDLAFYGYT
TRBJ1-5	TRBV6-1	ASSEWQGSNQPQH
TRBJ1-1	TRBV4-2	ASSQPGYREKAF